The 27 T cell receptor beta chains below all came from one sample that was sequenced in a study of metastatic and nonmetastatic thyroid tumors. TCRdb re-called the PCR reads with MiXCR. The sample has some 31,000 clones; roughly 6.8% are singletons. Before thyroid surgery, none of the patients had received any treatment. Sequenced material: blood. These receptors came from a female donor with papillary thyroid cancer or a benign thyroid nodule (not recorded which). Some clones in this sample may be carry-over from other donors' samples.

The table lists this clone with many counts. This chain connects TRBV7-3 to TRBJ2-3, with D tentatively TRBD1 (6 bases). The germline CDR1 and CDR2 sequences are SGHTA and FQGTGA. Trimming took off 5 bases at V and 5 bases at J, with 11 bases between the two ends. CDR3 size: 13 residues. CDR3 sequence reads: CASSRDRQDTQYF. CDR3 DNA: TGTGCCAGCAGCCGCGACAGGCAAGATACGCAGTATTTT.

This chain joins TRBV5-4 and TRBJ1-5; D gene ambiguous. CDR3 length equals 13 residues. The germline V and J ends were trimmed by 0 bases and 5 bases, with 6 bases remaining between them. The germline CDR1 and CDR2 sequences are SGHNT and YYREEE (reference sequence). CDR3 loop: CASSLGVDQPQHF. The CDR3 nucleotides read TGTGCCAGCAGCTTGGGCGTAGATCAGCCCCAGCATTTT.

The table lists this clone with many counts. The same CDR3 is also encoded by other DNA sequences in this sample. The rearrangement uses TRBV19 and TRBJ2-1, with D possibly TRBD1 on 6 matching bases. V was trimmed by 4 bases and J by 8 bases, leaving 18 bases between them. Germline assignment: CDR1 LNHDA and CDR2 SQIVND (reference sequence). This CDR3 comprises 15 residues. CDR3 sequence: CASSTTGSSYHEQFF. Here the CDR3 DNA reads TGTGCCAGTAGTACTACAGGGAGTTCGTACCATGAGCAGTTCTTC.

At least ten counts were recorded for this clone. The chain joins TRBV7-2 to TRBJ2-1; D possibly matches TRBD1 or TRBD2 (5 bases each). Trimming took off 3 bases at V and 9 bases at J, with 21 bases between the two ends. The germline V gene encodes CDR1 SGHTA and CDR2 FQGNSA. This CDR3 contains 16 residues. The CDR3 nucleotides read TGTGCCAGCAGCTTCGTGCCGGGGCAAAGGCGATCTGAGCAGTTCTTC. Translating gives CASSFVPGQRRSEQFF.

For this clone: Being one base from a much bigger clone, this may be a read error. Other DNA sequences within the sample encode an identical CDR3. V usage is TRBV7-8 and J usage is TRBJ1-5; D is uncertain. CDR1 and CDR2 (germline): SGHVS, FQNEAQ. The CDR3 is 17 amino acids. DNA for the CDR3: TGTGCCAGCAGTTTAGAGGCCAGATACTATAGCAATCAGCCCCAGCATTTT. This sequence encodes CASSLEARYYSNQPQHF.

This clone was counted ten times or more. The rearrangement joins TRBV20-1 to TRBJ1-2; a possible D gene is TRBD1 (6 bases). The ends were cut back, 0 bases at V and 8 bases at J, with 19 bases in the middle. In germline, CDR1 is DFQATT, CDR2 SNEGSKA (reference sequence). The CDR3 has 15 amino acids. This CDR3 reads CSARDGGSSVLGYTF. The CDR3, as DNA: TGCAGTGCTAGAGATGGGGGCAGTTCCGTCTTGGGCTACACCTTC.

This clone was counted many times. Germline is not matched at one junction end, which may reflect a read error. The CDR3 region has the DNA TGTGCTAGCAGCTTAGCAGGGGGCAGATTAAAGAATTCACCCCTCCACTTT. This gives the protein CASSLAGGRLKNSPLHF. The J gene is TRBJ1-6, the V gene TRBV7-7; 8 bases agree with TRBD1. Germline-derived CDR1 and CDR2 are SSHAT and FNYEAQ (reference sequence). The CDR3 is 17 residues long.

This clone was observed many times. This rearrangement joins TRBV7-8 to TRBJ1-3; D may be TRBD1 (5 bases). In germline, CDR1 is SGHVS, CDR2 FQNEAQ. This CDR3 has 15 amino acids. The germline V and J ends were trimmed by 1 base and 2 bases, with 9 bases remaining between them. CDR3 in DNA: TGTGCCAGCAGCTTAGGGCGACAGCCTGGAAACACCATATATTTT. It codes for CASSLGRQPGNTIYF.

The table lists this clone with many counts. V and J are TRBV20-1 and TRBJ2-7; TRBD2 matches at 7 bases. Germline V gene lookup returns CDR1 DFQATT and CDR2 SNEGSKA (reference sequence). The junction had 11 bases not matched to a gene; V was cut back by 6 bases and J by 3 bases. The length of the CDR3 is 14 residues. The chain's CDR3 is CSATLERGDYEQYF. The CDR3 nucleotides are TGCAGTGCCACGCTTGAGCGGGGCGACTACGAGCAGTACTTC.

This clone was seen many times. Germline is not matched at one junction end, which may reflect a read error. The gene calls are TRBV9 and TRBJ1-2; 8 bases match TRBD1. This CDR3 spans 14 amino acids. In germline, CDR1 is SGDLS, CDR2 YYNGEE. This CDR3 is CASSVGIEDRGDAF. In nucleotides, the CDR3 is TGTGCCAGCAGCGTAGGTATAGAAGACAGGGGCGACGCCTTC.

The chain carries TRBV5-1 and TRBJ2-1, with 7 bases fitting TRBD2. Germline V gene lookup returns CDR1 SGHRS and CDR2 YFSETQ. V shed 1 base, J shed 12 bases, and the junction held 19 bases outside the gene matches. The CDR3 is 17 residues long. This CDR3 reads CASSLLLSRVVGGVQFF. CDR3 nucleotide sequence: TGCGCCAGCAGCTTGCTGTTGAGTCGGGTCGTGGGAGGGGTGCAGTTCTTC. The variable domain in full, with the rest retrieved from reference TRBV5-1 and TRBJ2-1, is KAGVTQTPRYLIKTRGQQVTLSCSPISGHRSVSWYQQTPGQGLQFLFEYFSETQRNKGNFPGRFSGRQFSNSRSEMNVSTLELGDSALYLCASSLLLSRVVGGVQFFGPGTRLTVL.

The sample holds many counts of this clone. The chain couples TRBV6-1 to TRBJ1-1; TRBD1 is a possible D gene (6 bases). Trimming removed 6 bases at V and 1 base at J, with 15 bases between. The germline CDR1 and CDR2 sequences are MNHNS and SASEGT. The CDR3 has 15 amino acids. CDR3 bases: TGTGCCAGCAGGAGGGGGGGGGGGCCGAACACTGAAGCTTTCTTT. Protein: CASRRGGGPNTEAFF.

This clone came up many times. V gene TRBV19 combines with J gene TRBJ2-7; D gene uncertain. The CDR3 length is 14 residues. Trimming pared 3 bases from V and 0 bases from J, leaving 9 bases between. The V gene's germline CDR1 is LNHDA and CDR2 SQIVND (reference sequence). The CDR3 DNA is TGTGCCAGTAGTATGATGGAGTCCTCCTACGAGCAGTACTTC. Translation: CASSMMESSYEQYF. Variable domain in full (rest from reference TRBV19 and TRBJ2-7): DGGITQSPKYLFRKEGQNVTLSCEQNLNHDAMYWYRQDPGQGLRLIYYSQIVNDFQKGDIAEGYSVSREKKESFPLTVTSAQKNPTAFYLCASSMMESSYEQYFGPGTRLTVT.

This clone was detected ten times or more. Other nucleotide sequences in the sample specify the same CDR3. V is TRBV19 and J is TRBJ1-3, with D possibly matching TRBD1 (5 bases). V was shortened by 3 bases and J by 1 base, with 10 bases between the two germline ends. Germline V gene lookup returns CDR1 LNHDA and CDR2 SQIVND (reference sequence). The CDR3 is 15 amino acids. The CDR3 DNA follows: TGTGCCAGTAGTATGGGCAGGGCATCTGGAAACACCATATATTTT. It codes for CASSMGRASGNTIYF.

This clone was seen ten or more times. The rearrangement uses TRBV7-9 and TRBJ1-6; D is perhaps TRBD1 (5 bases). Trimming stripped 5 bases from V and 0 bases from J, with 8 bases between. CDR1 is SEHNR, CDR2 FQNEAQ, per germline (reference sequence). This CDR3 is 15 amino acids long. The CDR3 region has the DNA TGTGCCAGCAGCACGACAGACTCCTATAATTCACCCCTCCACTTT. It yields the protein CASSTTDSYNSPLHF.

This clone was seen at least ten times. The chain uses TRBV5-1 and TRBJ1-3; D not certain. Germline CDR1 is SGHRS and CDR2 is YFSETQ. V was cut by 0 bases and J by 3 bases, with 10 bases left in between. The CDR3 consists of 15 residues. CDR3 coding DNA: TGCGCCAGCAGCTTGGCCTTAAGGTATGGAAACACCATATATTTT. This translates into CASSLALRYGNTIYF.

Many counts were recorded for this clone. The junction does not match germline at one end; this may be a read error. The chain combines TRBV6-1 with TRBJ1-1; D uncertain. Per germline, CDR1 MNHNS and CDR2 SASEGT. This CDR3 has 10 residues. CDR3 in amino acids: CASSEAVALF. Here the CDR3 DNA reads TGTGCCAGCAGTGAAGCGGTGGCGTTATTC.

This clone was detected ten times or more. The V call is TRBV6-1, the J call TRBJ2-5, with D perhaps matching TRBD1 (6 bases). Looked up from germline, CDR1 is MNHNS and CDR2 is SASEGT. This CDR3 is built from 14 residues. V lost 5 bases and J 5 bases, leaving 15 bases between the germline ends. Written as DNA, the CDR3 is TGTGCCAGCAGTTTTATACAGGGTGTGGAGACCCAGTACTTC. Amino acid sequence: CASSFIQGVETQYF.

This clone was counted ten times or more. CDR3 coding DNA: TGTGCCAGCAGCTTAAAGGGCGGGGGCTACGAGCAGTACTTC. Translation: CASSLKGGGYEQYF. The rearrangement uses TRBV7-2 and TRBJ2-7; 7 bases match TRBD2. The CDR3 length is 14 residues. Germline lookup yields CDR1 SGHTA and CDR2 FQGNSA. Trimming took 2 bases from V and 3 from J; bases not matched to a gene: 4.

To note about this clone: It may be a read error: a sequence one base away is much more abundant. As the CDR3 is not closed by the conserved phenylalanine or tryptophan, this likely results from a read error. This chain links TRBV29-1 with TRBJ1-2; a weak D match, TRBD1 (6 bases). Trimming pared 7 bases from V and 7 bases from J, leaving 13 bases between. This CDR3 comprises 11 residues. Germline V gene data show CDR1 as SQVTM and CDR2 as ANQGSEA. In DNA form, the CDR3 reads TGCAGCGCCTACAGGGATAGTGGCTACACCTTA. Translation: CSAYRDSGYTL.

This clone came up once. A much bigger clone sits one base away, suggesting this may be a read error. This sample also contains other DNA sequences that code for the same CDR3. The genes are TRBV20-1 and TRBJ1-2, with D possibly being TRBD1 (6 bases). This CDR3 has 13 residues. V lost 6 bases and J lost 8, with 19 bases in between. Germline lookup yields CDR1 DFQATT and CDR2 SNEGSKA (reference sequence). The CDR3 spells CSASGTRSGGYTF. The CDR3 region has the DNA TGCAGTGCATCAGGGACACGGAGCGGAGGCTACACCTTC.

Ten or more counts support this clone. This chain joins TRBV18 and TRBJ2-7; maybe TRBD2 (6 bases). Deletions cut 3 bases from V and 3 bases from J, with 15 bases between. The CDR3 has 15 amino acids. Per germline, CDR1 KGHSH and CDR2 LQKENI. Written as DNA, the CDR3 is TGTGCCAGCTCACCGGAATTCGCGGGACGCTACGAGCAGTACTTC. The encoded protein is CASSPEFAGRYEQYF. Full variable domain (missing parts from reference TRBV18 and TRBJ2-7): NAGVMQNPRHLVRRRGQEARLRCSPMKGHSHVYWYRQLPEEGLKFMVYLQKENIIDESGMPKERFSAEFPKEGPSILRIQQVVRGDSAAYFCASSPEFAGRYEQYFGPGTRLTVT.

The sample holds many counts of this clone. The DNA of the CDR3 is TGTGCCAGTAGTATAGATACCCGCTCCACAGATACGCAGTATTTT. Translated: CASSIDTRSTDTQYF. This chain uses TRBV19 with TRBJ2-3; D call uncertain. This CDR3 has 15 amino acids. V was shortened by 0 bases and J by 2 bases, with 9 bases between the two germline ends. Germline assignment: CDR1 LNHDA and CDR2 SQIVND (reference sequence). The whole variable domain, remainder taken from reference TRBV19 and TRBJ2-3, is DGGITQSPKYLFRKEGQNVTLSCEQNLNHDAMYWYRQDPGQGLRLIYYSQIVNDFQKGDIAEGYSVSREKKESFPLTVTSAQKNPTAFYLCASSIDTRSTDTQYFGPGTRLTVL.

Written as DNA, the CDR3 is TGTGCCAGCAGCTTAGCCCAGGCGGGGGGTTACGAGCAGTACTTC. Translating it yields CASSLAQAGGYEQYF. This chain links TRBV7-9 with TRBJ2-7; 8 nucleotides line up with TRBD2. J lost 4 bases, V lost 0 bases, and 5 bases had no gene match. The CDR3 sequence is 15 residues long. Germline loops: CDR1 SEHNR, CDR2 FQNEAQ (reference sequence).

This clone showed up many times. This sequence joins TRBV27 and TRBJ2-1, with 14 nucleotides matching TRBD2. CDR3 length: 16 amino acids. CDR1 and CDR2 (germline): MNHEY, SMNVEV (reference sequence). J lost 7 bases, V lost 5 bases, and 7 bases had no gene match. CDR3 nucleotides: TGTGCCAGCAGTGCCAGGACTAGCGGGAGGCGTAATGAGCAGTTCTTC. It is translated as CASSARTSGRRNEQFF.

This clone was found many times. The CDR3 loop reads CASRERTGSVGKLFF. In DNA, the CDR3 is TGTGCCAGCAGGGAGAGGACAGGGAGTGTTGGAAAACTGTTTTTT. V and J are TRBV2 and TRBJ1-4, with 8 nucleotides matching TRBD1. Trimming at V came to 6 bases and at J to 10 bases, leaving 13 bases not matched to a gene. The germline gives CDR1 SNHLY, CDR2 FYNNEI. The CDR3 covers 15 residues.

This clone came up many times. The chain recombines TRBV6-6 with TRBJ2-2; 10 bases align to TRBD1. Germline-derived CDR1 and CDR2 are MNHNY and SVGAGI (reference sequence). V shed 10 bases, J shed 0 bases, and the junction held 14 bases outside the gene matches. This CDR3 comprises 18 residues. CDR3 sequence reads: CATEGQGLSVSNTGELFF. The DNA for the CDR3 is TGTGCCACCGAGGGACAGGGGCTCTCCGTTTCGAACACCGGGGAGCTGTTTTTT.